One T cell receptor beta chain is described in this entry. This may stem from a read error, because a much larger clone lies one nucleotide away. The V gene's germline CDR1 is ENHRY and CDR2 SYGVKD. Trimming cost V 6 bases and J 1 base, with 3 bases left between them. The CDR3 covers 11 residues. This entry is derived from a study of Graves' ophthalmopathy and Graves' hyperthyroidism. About the study: Specimen type is peripheral blood, obtained at initial diagnosis before any treatment.

As the template, RNA transcripts were used to amplify TCR beta CDR3 regions. An initial RT-PCR round employing HTBI primers preceded a second-round multiplex PCR. TCRdb used MiXCR to reprocess the multiplex PCR reads, holding one entry per CDR3 protein. The table includes about 740,000 distinct CDR3 sequences, about 44% detected once. The chain has TRBV10-3 and TRBJ2-5; D uncertain. The TCR originated in an adult man with Graves' ophthalmopathy. The sequencing input was peripheral blood. The CDR3 nucleotides read TGTGCCATCAGAGCCCAAGAGACCCAGTACTTC. Translated: CAIRAQETQYF.